The T cell receptor beta chain described here comes from a study of cytomegalovirus exposure and HLA in healthy donors. 60 Vbeta and 13 Jbeta primers were used in PCR. The repertoire was sequenced with immunoSEQ multiplex PCR; TCRdb's copy has only in-frame clones and lacks some. The sample has 200,000 or so clones, about four fifths seen once. Study conclusions and caveats: In an earlier analysis, about 87% or about 30%: the productive usage of most TCR beta V segments. Reportedly, diagnosis of cytomegalovirus status by the classifier showed high specificity and sensitivity. Later analysis identified a missense DCLRE1C variant that was linked to TCR beta V- and J-gene trimming. Relative to the approximately 670-donor mean, N-insertions were reportedly fewer in an Asian-associated ancestry cluster in a later analysis.

About this clone itself: Its cognate antigen is unknown.

Germline lookup yields CDR1 SGHDT and CDR2 YYEEEE. CDR3 size: 13 residues. With 0 bases removed from V and 8 bases from J, the gap between germline ends came to 9 bases. The sequencing input was PBMCs. The chain uses TRBV5-6 and TRBJ2-1; D is possibly TRBD1 (6 bases). The sequence was collected from a boy younger than 10 in good health and CMV-seronegative. In DNA form, the CDR3 reads TGTGCCAGCAGCTTGGGCAGGGGATATGAGCAGTTCTTC. This encodes CASSLGRGYEQFF.